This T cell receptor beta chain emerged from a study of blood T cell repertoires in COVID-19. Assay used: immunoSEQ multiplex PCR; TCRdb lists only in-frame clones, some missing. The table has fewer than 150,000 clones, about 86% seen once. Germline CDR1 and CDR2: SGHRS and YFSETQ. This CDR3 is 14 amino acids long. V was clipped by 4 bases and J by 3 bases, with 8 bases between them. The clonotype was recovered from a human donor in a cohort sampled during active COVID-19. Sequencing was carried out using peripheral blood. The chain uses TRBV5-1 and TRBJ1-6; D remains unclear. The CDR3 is CASSLKVYNSPLHF. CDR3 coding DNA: TGCGCCAGCAGCCTAAAAGTCTATAATTCACCCCTCCACTTT.